This T cell receptor beta chain derives from a study of T-cell reconstitution after alpha-beta-depleted transplantation in children. General study points: As was reported, about two months after transplant, alpha-beta T cells came from several hundred expanded graft clones. By one year post-transplant, T-cell counts and diversity largely arose from T cells that were newly produced.

This clonotype was detected ten times or more. Its antigen is currently unknown. V dropped 0 bases and J dropped 7; count of bases not matched to a gene: 10. Looked up from germline, CDR1 is SGHRS and CDR2 is YFSETQ. The CDR3 length is 17 residues. It was with unique molecular identifiers that the TCRbeta library was prepared. TCRdb re-called the PCR reads through MiXCR, storing one row per CDR3 protein. The table includes hundreds of thousands of distinct CDR3 sequences, approximately 14% detected once. Sample: PBMCs, taken before TCRalphabeta/CD19-depleted stem cell transplant. This clonotype originated in a girl aged 2-10 years with congenital amegakaryocytic thrombocytopenia, due to receive a stem cell transplant. The chain combines TRBV5-1 with TRBJ2-7; 13 nucleotides line up with TRBD2. CDR3 nucleotide sequence: TGCGCCAGCAGCTTGGAGGGGACTAGCGGGATGCTGTCAGAGCAGTACTTC. This sequence encodes CASSLEGTSGMLSEQYF.